The rows below give T cell receptor beta chains drawn from one sample of a study of T cells in Graves' hyperthyroidism and ophthalmopathy. TCRdb called the multiplex PCR reads again in MiXCR, with one record for every CDR3 protein. The table shows about 260,000 distinct CDR3 sequences, with 16% occurring only once. The source material was blood. The source is a woman younger than 35 with Graves' ophthalmopathy. CDR3s include the opening cysteine and the closing phenylalanine or tryptophan. The order of the fields is CDR3 DNA, CDR3 protein, V gene, J gene, clone size, D gene. A D gene is named only where the DNA matches it firmly. Not all rows give a size; the values are once, few, many and, for expanded clones, a class.

TGTGCCTGGAGAGGACAGCCGAACACTGAAGCTTTCTTT	CAWRGQPNTEAFF	TRBV30	TRBJ1-1	many	NA
TGTGCCAGCAGCTTAGTAGGGTCGGGCGGGAACACTGAAGCTTTCTTT	CASSLVGSGGNTEAFF	TRBV7-9	TRBJ1-1	many	NA
TGCGCCAGCGCGGGACTAGCGGGGGGAAGCACAGATACGCAGTATTTT	CASAGLAGGSTDTQYF	TRBV5-1	TRBJ2-3	many	TRBD2
TGTGCCAGCAGTTTACTATTTAGGGGCGCGGCCTACGAGCAGTACTTC	CASSLLFRGAAYEQYF	TRBV28	TRBJ2-7	many	NA
TGTGCCAGTAGTACTCGACAGGGGAGGTATTCACCCCTCCACTTT	CASSTRQGRYSPLHF	TRBV19	TRBJ1-6	few	TRBD1
TGTGCCAGCAGTTTTCTTCCCGGGACAGTATCCGGCTACACCTTC	CASSFLPGTVSGYTF	TRBV28	TRBJ1-2	many	TRBD1
TGTGCCAGCAGTCCGATGGGGAACTCCTACGAGCAGTACTTC	CASSPMGNSYEQYF	TRBV12-3/TRBV12-4	TRBJ2-7	many	NA
TGTGCCAGCAGCAAAAAGGACAGCCTAAACACCATATATTTT	CASSKKDSLNTIYF	TRBV7-9	TRBJ1-3	many	NA
TGTGCCATCTTCACAGGGGTGGAAGGCTACACCTTC	CAIFTGVEGYTF	TRBV30	TRBJ1-2	many	TRBD1
TGTGCCAGCAGTGCTCAGGGGCCTGGGAACACTGAAGCTTTCTTT	CASSAQGPGNTEAFF	TRBV2	TRBJ1-1	many	NA
TGTGCCAGCAGCCCGGGAGGGGGCGGGCCCCAGCATTTT	CASSPGGGGPQHF	TRBV2	TRBJ1-5	many	TRBD1
TGCAGTGCTAGAGCCCTGGGACACCGGAACACTGAAGCTTTCTTT	CSARALGHRNTEAFF	TRBV20-1	TRBJ1-1	once	NA
TGCGCCAGCAGCTTGGAGGCCGGCCCCTACTACGAGCAGTACTTC	CASSLEAGPYYEQYF	TRBV5-1	TRBJ2-7	many	NA
TGCGCCAGCAGCCAAGAAGCACTAGCGCCTACGCAGTATTTT	CASSQEALAPTQYF	TRBV4-3	TRBJ2-3	many	TRBD2
TGTGCCAGCTCACAGGACGACAGGGCCACTCAAGCTTTCTTT	CASSQDDRATQAFF	TRBV18	TRBJ1-1	once	TRBD1
TGTGCCAGCAGCTCGGACAGCACAGATACGCAGTATTTT	CASSSDSTDTQYF	TRBV7-3	TRBJ2-3	many	NA
TGCAGCGTCTCCTACCCCGGGACTAGCGGGGGCACAGATACGCAGTATTTT	CSVSYPGTSGGTDTQYF	TRBV29-1	TRBJ2-3	few	TRBD2
TGTGCCAGCAGCCAGGACAGAGGGGACAATGAGCAGTTCTTC	CASSQDRGDNEQFF	TRBV27	TRBJ2-1	many	NA
TGTGCCAGCAGGACAGGGGGCATGCCCCAGCATTTT	CASRTGGMPQHF	TRBV28	TRBJ1-5	many	TRBD1
TGCGCCAGCAGTCAGGCTAGTCGGGTCCAAGAGACCCAGTACTTC	CASSQASRVQETQYF	TRBV4-1	TRBJ2-5	many	NA
TGTGCCTGCAGAAAGGGTGGGGTTAGAACTGAAGCTTTCTTT	CACRKGGVRTEAFF	TRBV30	TRBJ1-1	many	NA
TGTGCCAGCAGCGCCCCCCTGAGCGGGGGGAACCAAGAGACCCAGTACTTC	CASSAPLSGGNQETQYF	TRBV9	TRBJ2-5	few	TRBD2
TGTGCCCCGGCGCAGAACACCGGGGAGCTGTTTTTT	CAPAQNTGELFF	TRBV7-9	TRBJ2-2	many	NA
TGTGCCAGCAGCCCGGGACAGGGGGCAAGGACTAATGAAAAACTGTTTTTT	CASSPGQGARTNEKLFF	TRBV9	TRBJ1-4	many	TRBD1
TGTGCCAGCAGTTCTCAGAAATCTGGAAACACCATATATTTT	CASSSQKSGNTIYF	TRBV5-4	TRBJ1-3	few	NA
TGTGCCAGCAGCTCTTACCGGGGCTACTCCTACGAGCAGTACTTC	CASSSYRGYSYEQYF	TRBV5-5	TRBJ2-7	many	NA
TGTGCCAGCAGTTCTTACGGACAGGGATTCTACGAGCAGTACTTC	CASSSYGQGFYEQYF	TRBV6-1	TRBJ2-7	many	TRBD1
TGCAGTGCTAGTGGGACTAGCACAGATACGCAGTATTTT	CSASGTSTDTQYF	TRBV20-1	TRBJ2-3	NA	NA
TGTGCCAGCAGTTCTCTCGGGACTAGCGGGGGGGACGAGCAGTACTTC	CASSSLGTSGGDEQYF	TRBV28	TRBJ2-7	NA	TRBD2
TGCAGCGTCTCCTACCCCGGGACTAGCGGGGGGGCCCACAATGAGCAGTTCTTC	CSVSYPGTSGGAHNEQFF	TRBV29-1	TRBJ2-1	NA	TRBD2
TGTGCCAGCAGCCCAATACCGGGGGCCCTTTCCTACGAGCAGTACTTC	CASSPIPGALSYEQYF	TRBV11-2	TRBJ2-7	many	NA
TGTGCCAGCAGTCACCCAGGGGTGGGGGGGACCTCGAACACCGGGGAGCTGTTTTTT	CASSHPGVGGTSNTGELFF	TRBV12-3/TRBV12-4	TRBJ2-2	many	NA
TGTGCCAGCACCAGACAGGGGGCGGACATTCAGTACTTC	CASTRQGADIQYF	TRBV7-9	TRBJ2-4	many	TRBD1
TGTGCCATAAGGTTACTAGCGGGGTCTCGAACCGGGGAGCTGTTTTTT	CAIRLLAGSRTGELFF	TRBV2	TRBJ2-2	NA	TRBD2
TGTGCCAGCAGTGAAGCGCTACAGGGGTTAAGACCCCAGCATTTT	CASSEALQGLRPQHF	TRBV6-1	TRBJ1-5	many	TRBD1
TGCGCCAGCAGCCAAACCAACAGGGGGCGGAATGGCTACACCTTC	CASSQTNRGRNGYTF	TRBV4-1	TRBJ1-2	many	TRBD1
TGTGCCAGCAGCTTAGGTAGCGGGGACCAAGAGACCCAGTACTTC	CASSLGSGDQETQYF	TRBV7-8	TRBJ2-5	many	TRBD2
TGCGCCAGCAGCCAAGGGCGGGGATACAATGAGCAGTTCTTC	CASSQGRGYNEQFF	TRBV4-3	TRBJ2-1	many	NA
TGTGCCAGCAGTTCCGGGACAGAGACCCATCCTAACTATGGCTACACCTTC	CASSSGTETHPNYGYTF	TRBV12-3/TRBV12-4	TRBJ1-2	many	TRBD1
TGTGCTAGTGGCGCCGACAGGGCTGGGGCCAACGTCCTGACTTTC	CASGADRAGANVLTF	TRBV12-5	TRBJ2-6	NA	TRBD1
TGTGCCAGCAGCAACCTCAAGGAGAGCGGGAGGCACGAGCAGTACTTC	CASSNLKESGRHEQYF	TRBV7-2	TRBJ2-7	many	TRBD2
TGTGCCAGCAGCTTAGCGGGGGGGGAAGGAGATACGCAGTATTTT	CASSLAGGEGDTQYF	TRBV11-2	TRBJ2-3	NA	TRBD2
TGTGCTAGTGGCGGACAGGGAAACTATGGCTACACCTTC	CASGGQGNYGYTF	TRBV12-5	TRBJ1-2	many	TRBD1
TGTGCCAGCAGCTCGATAACCACAGGGGAAGGCTACACCTTC	CASSSITTGEGYTF	TRBV11-3	TRBJ1-2	NA	TRBD1
TGCAGCCAGGCTAGCGGGGGCCCTTACAATGAGCAGTTCTTC	CSQASGGPYNEQFF	TRBV29-1	TRBJ2-1	NA	TRBD2
TGTGCCAGCAGCTTAGGACAGGGTATGGGCATTCAGTACTTC	CASSLGQGMGIQYF	TRBV11-2	TRBJ2-4	NA	TRBD1
TGTGCCAGCAGCCAAGATCTGACGAAGACCCAGTACTTC	CASSQDLTKTQYF	TRBV3-1	TRBJ2-5	many	NA
TGTGCCAGCAGTTTAGCACAGGTCACTGAAGCTTTCTTT	CASSLAQVTEAFF	TRBV27	TRBJ1-1	many	NA
TGTGCCAGCAGTTTAACTTGGACAGGGGCGGATCAGCCCCAGCATTTT	CASSLTWTGADQPQHF	TRBV27	TRBJ1-5	many	TRBD1
TGTGCCAGCCCTCTAAGAAGTCTCTCCTACGAGCAGTACTTC	CASPLRSLSYEQYF	TRBV10-3	TRBJ2-7	many	NA
TGTGCCAGCAGTATGACAGTTCCCGGGGGGTACAATGAGCAGTTCTTC	CASSMTVPGGYNEQFF	TRBV12-3/TRBV12-4	TRBJ2-1	NA	TRBD2
TGTGCCAGCAGGGGTGGAGGGAGATCACCCCTCCACTTT	CASRGGGRSPLHF	TRBV2	TRBJ1-6	many	NA